The rows below give T cell receptor beta chains drawn from one sample of a study of cytomegalovirus exposure and HLA in healthy donors. This table comes from immunoSEQ multiplex PCR, and its TCRdb copy is limited to in-frame clones, with some not included. The data contain about 140,000 clones, 78% of them singletons. Specimen: PBMCs. The source of these receptors is a male donor in good health and CMV-seronegative. CDR3s include the opening cysteine and the closing phenylalanine or tryptophan. Each record gives: D gene, J gene, clone size, CDR3 length, V gene, CDR3 protein, CDR3 DNA. A D gene is named only where the DNA matches it firmly. Expanded clones get a size class; other rows say once, few or many, or leave the size out.

D: TRBD1; J: TRBJ2-3; size: -; length: 15; V: TRBV5-1; CDR3: CASSRQGEGTDTQYF; DNA: TGCGCCAGCAGCCGACAGGGTGAAGGGACAGATACGCAGTATTTT
D: TRBD2; J: TRBJ2-3; size: -; length: 16; V: TRBV4-1; CDR3: CASSQTSGGTTDTQYF; DNA: TGCGCCAGCAGCCAAACTAGCGGGGGGACCACAGATACGCAGTATTTT
D: TRBD2; J: TRBJ2-5; size: -; length: 14; V: TRBV9; CDR3: CASSVGQGGETQYF; DNA: TGTGCCAGCAGCGTAGGTCAGGGAGGGGAGACCCAGTACTTC
D: -; J: TRBJ2-7; size: -; length: 14; V: TRBV5-6; CDR3: CASSLELLIYEQYF; DNA: TGTGCCAGCAGCTTGGAACTACTTATATACGAGCAGTACTTC
D: -; J: TRBJ2-5; size: once; length: 15; V: TRBV27; CDR3: CASESRAGSQETQYF; DNA: TGTGCCAGCGAGAGTCGGGCCGGGAGCCAAGAGACCCAGTACTTC
D: -; J: TRBJ1-5; size: -; length: 15; V: TRBV5-1; CDR3: CASSPTDRLNQPQHF; DNA: TGCGCCAGCAGCCCTACCGACAGGTTAAATCAGCCCCAGCATTTT
D: -; J: TRBJ1-1; size: -; length: 15; V: TRBV6-5; CDR3: CASRLSAGGSTEAFF; DNA: TGTGCCAGCCGGCTAAGCGCCGGTGGTAGCACTGAAGCTTTCTTT
D: -; J: TRBJ1-1; size: few; length: 13; V: TRBV12-5; CDR3: CASGPDRRPGAFF; DNA: TGTGCTAGTGGACCCGACAGACGGCCTGGCGCTTTCTTT
D: -; J: TRBJ2-1; size: -; length: 16; V: TRBV19; CDR3: CASSISWTETYNEQFF; DNA: TGTGCCAGTAGTATTTCTTGGACAGAGACCTACAATGAGCAGTTCTTC
D: TRBD2; J: TRBJ2-1; size: -; length: 16; V: TRBV15; CDR3: CATSREAGGSYNEQFF; DNA: TGTGCCACCAGCAGAGAAGCGGGAGGCTCCTACAATGAGCAGTTCTTC
D: TRBD2; J: TRBJ2-5; size: -; length: 15; V: TRBV7-3; CDR3: CASSPEAGSQETQYF; DNA: TGTGCCAGCAGCCCCGAAGCGGGAAGTCAAGAGACCCAGTACTTC
D: -; J: TRBJ1-2; size: once; length: 15; V: TRBV4-3; CDR3: CSSSQDVNSLYGYTF; DNA: TGCTCCAGCAGCCAAGATGTGAACAGCCTCTATGGCTACACCTTC
D: TRBD1; J: TRBJ1-6; size: -; length: 13; V: TRBV30; CDR3: CAWRGQINSPLHF; DNA: TGTGCCTGGAGGGGACAGATTAATTCACCCCTCCACTTT
D: TRBD1; J: TRBJ1-4; size: -; length: 19; V: TRBV9; CDR3: CASSVTGQGARFGNEKLFF; DNA: TGTGCCAGCAGCGTAACCGGACAGGGGGCGAGATTTGGTAATGAAAAACTGTTTTTT
D: TRBD1; J: TRBJ2-5; size: -; length: 15; V: TRBV7-6; CDR3: CASSLYGQAPETQYF; DNA: TGTGCCAGCAGCTTATATGGACAGGCCCCGGAGACCCAGTACTTC
D: TRBD1; J: TRBJ2-7; size: -; length: 16; V: TRBV6-1; CDR3: CASSEAPGQGNHEQYF; DNA: TGTGCCAGCAGTGAAGCCCCAGGACAGGGGAACCACGAGCAGTACTTC
D: -; J: TRBJ1-3; size: -; length: 12; V: TRBV9; CDR3: CASSASEDTIYF; DNA: TGTGCCAGCAGCGCATCAGAGGACACCATATATTTT
D: -; J: TRBJ1-2; size: -; length: 14; V: TRBV5-6; CDR3: CASSLTGEGYGYTF; DNA: TGTGCCAGCAGCTTAACGGGAGAGGGCTATGGCTACACCTTC
D: -; J: TRBJ1-2; size: -; length: 16; V: TRBV4-2; CDR3: CASSQDFSPRNYGYTF; DNA: TGTGCCAGCAGCCAAGACTTTTCCCCCAGGAACTATGGCTACACCTTC
D: TRBD1; J: TRBJ1-5; size: few; length: 17; V: TRBV4-3; CDR3: CASSQDFRGRLFEPQHF; DNA: TGCGCCAGCAGCCAAGATTTCAGGGGGCGACTCTTTGAGCCCCAGCATTTT
D: -; J: TRBJ2-7; size: -; length: 14; V: TRBV5-3; CDR3: CARSLSRTYHEQYF; DNA: TGTGCCAGAAGCTTGTCCCGGACTTACCACGAGCAGTACTTC
D: TRBD1; J: TRBJ2-3; size: -; length: 12; V: TRBV10-2; CDR3: CASRDTGVGQYF; DNA: TGCGCCAGCAGAGATACAGGGGTTGGGCAGTATTTT
D: -; J: TRBJ2-2; size: once; length: 14; V: TRBV5-8; CDR3: CASSFGRVTGELFF; DNA: TGTGCCAGCAGCTTCGGCCGGGTCACCGGGGAGCTGTTTTTT
D: -; J: TRBJ1-1; size: -; length: 14; V: TRBV19; CDR3: CASSPAPGWAEAFF; DNA: TGTGCCAGTAGTCCAGCTCCAGGGTGGGCTGAAGCTTTCTTT
D: -; J: TRBJ1-1; size: few; length: 13; V: TRBV5-1; CDR3: CASSFQGNTEAFF; DNA: TGCGCCAGCAGCTTTCAGGGGAACACTGAAGCTTTCTTT
D: -; J: TRBJ2-7; size: -; length: 12; V: TRBV5-1; CDR3: CASSLLYLEQYF; DNA: TGCGCCAGCAGCTTGTTATATCTCGAGCAGTACTTC
D: TRBD1; J: TRBJ2-5; size: -; length: 16; V: TRBV6-5; CDR3: CASSSPDRGKGETQYF; DNA: TGTGCCAGCAGTTCTCCGGACAGGGGAAAGGGTGAGACCCAGTACTTC
D: TRBD1; J: TRBJ1-1; size: -; length: 14; V: TRBV19; CDR3: CASSITRGRTEAFF; DNA: TGTGCCAGTAGTATAACGAGGGGGCGCACTGAAGCTTTCTTT
D: TRBD1; J: TRBJ2-1; size: once; length: 19; V: TRBV7-3; CDR3: CASSPRPLADRSSYNEQFF; DNA: TGTGCCAGCAGCCCCCGTCCTCTCGCGGACAGGAGCTCCTACAATGAGCAGTTCTTC
D: -; J: TRBJ2-7; size: -; length: 16; V: TRBV2; CDR3: CASSGLRQASSYEQYF; DNA: TGTGCCAGCAGTGGACTCAGACAGGCCAGCTCCTACGAGCAGTACTTC
D: -; J: TRBJ1-2; size: -; length: 13; V: TRBV30; CDR3: CAWRGSGKYGYTF; DNA: TGTGCCTGGAGAGGGTCAGGGAAGTATGGCTACACCTTC
D: TRBD1; J: TRBJ2-5; size: -; length: 15; V: TRBV19; CDR3: CASSNRGAPQETQYF; DNA: TGTGCCAGTAGTAACAGGGGGGCGCCCCAAGAGACCCAGTACTTC
D: TRBD1; J: TRBJ1-5; size: -; length: 13; V: TRBV30; CDR3: CAWATGGNQPQHF; DNA: TGTGCCTGGGCGACAGGGGGCAATCAGCCCCAGCATTTT
D: TRBD2; J: TRBJ2-1; size: medium-sized; length: 15; V: TRBV4-1; CDR3: CASSHPGLAGNEQFF; DNA: TGCGCCAGCAGCCATCCGGGACTAGCGGGCAATGAGCAGTTCTTC
D: -; J: TRBJ2-6; size: -; length: 13; V: TRBV5-4; CDR3: CASSRAGANVLTF; DNA: TGTGCCAGCAGCCGTGCTGGGGCCAACGTCCTGACTTTC
D: -; J: TRBJ2-1; size: -; length: 11; V: TRBV6-5; CDR3: CASINECEQFF; DNA: TGTGCCAGCATTAACGAGTGTGAGCAGTTCTTC
D: -; J: TRBJ1-1; size: -; length: 13; V: TRBV7-8; CDR3: CASSETGNTEAFF; DNA: TGTGCCAGCAGCGAGACAGGGAACACTGAAGCTTTCTTT
D: TRBD1; J: TRBJ2-3; size: -; length: 16; V: TRBV7-9; CDR3: CASSYRTGNIPDTQYF; DNA: TGTGCCAGCAGCTACCGGACAGGGAATATCCCAGATACGCAGTATTTT
D: -; J: TRBJ2-3; size: -; length: 16; V: TRBV5-1; CDR3: CASRLRVATRTDTQYF; DNA: TGCGCCAGCAGACTGAGGGTAGCGACCCGCACAGATACGCAGTATTTT
D: TRBD1; J: TRBJ1-6; size: -; length: 17; V: TRBV25-1; CDR3: CASSEFKGGQGGRPLHF; DNA: TGTGCCAGCAGTGAATTTAAGGGGGGACAGGGGGGGAGACCCCTCCACTTT
D: -; J: TRBJ1-3; size: -; length: 17; V: TRBV30; CDR3: CAWERARGGNSGNTIYF; DNA: TGTGCCTGGGAACGAGCGAGGGGGGGGAACTCTGGAAACACCATATATTTT
D: -; J: TRBJ1-1; size: -; length: 15; V: TRBV6-5; CDR3: CASSVSGTSDTEAFF; DNA: TGTGCCAGCAGTGTCTCCGGGACTTCAGACACTGAAGCTTTCTTT
D: -; J: TRBJ1-2; size: -; length: 14; V: TRBV4-2; CDR3: CASSQDNRVYGYTF; DNA: TGTGCCAGCAGCCAAGATAACAGGGTCTATGGCTACACCTTC
D: TRBD1; J: TRBJ1-2; size: -; length: 16; V: TRBV4-1; CDR3: CASSQETGADFYGYTF; DNA: TGCGCCAGCAGCCAGGAAACAGGGGCCGACTTCTATGGCTACACCTTC
D: -; J: TRBJ1-1; size: once; length: 12; V: TRBV7-9; CDR3: CASSSAGGLAFF; DNA: TGTGCCAGCAGCTCCGCGGGGGGGCTGGCTTTCTTT
D: -; J: TRBJ1-2; size: -; length: 13; V: TRBV30; CDR3: CAWSGGLNYGYTF; DNA: TGTGCCTGGAGTGGGGGACTTAACTATGGCTACACCTTC
D: TRBD2; J: TRBJ2-1; size: -; length: 16; V: TRBV4-1; CDR3: CASSGGGLAKYNEQFF; DNA: TGCGCCAGCAGCGGAGGCGGACTAGCGAAATACAATGAGCAGTTCTTC
D: TRBD1; J: TRBJ1-1; size: -; length: 16; V: TRBV6-5; CDR3: CASSYFPTGGNTEAFF; DNA: TGTGCCAGCAGTTACTTCCCGACAGGGGGTAACACTGAAGCTTTCTTT
D: -; J: TRBJ1-2; size: -; length: 11; V: TRBV29-1; CDR3: CSFGQTYGYTF; DNA: TGCAGCTTCGGACAGACCTATGGCTACACCTTC
D: -; J: TRBJ1-1; size: -; length: 16; V: TRBV18; CDR3: CASSPQPDSTNTEAFF; DNA: TGTGCCAGCTCACCACAGCCGGACTCCACGAACACTGAAGCTTTCTTT
D: -; J: TRBJ2-1; size: -; length: 12; V: TRBV18; CDR3: CASSPRSNEQFF; DNA: TGTGCCAGCTCACCACGCAGCAATGAGCAGTTCTTC
D: -; J: TRBJ2-4; size: once; length: 14; V: TRBV7-6; CDR3: CASSLASQGNIQYF; DNA: TGTGCCAGCAGCTTAGCCAGCCAGGGGAACATTCAGTACTTC
D: -; J: TRBJ1-5; size: -; length: 14; V: TRBV15; CDR3: CATSTGGGGQPQHF; DNA: TGTGCCACCAGCACTGGGGGGGGCGGACAGCCCCAGCATTTT
D: TRBD1; J: TRBJ2-1; size: -; length: 17; V: TRBV7-6; CDR3: CASSLGLSRGPRNEQFF; DNA: TGTGCCAGCAGCTTAGGTCTGAGCAGGGGGCCCCGCAATGAGCAGTTCTTC
D: TRBD2; J: TRBJ2-3; size: -; length: 17; V: TRBV30; CDR3: CAWSVLLGGGSTDTQYF; DNA: TGTGCCTGGAGTGTACTACTAGGCGGGGGAAGCACAGATACGCAGTATTTT
D: TRBD2; J: TRBJ2-3; size: few; length: 15; V: TRBV5-4; CDR3: CASRDTSGSSDTQYF; DNA: TGTGCCAGCAGGGATACTAGCGGGAGCTCAGATACGCAGTATTTT
D: -; J: TRBJ1-2; size: -; length: 13; V: TRBV6-1; CDR3: CASSEQINYGYTF; DNA: TGTGCCAGCAGTGAACAGATAAACTATGGCTACACCTTC
D: -; J: TRBJ2-3; size: -; length: 14; V: TRBV7-3; CDR3: CASSLRASTDTQYF; DNA: TGTGCCAGCAGCTTACGAGCTAGCACAGATACGCAGTATTTT
D: TRBD2; J: TRBJ2-2; size: -; length: 13; V: TRBV2; CDR3: CAIRGVGPGELFF; DNA: TGTGCCATTCGGGGGGTTGGGCCCGGGGAGCTGTTTTTT